This T cell receptor beta chain was retrieved from a study of blood T cell repertoires in COVID-19. The overall study: Samples representing acute and convalescent COVID-19 were sourced from the United States, Italy and Spain.

In the authors' workflow: The authors estimated nucleated cell counts from reference gene primer amplification. Produced via immunoSEQ multiplex PCR; TCRdb's table is partial and in-frame only. The V and J calls and the clone size are those of that table, but D and trimming were determined from the DNA. The data hold 390,000 or so clones, with roughly 89% observed a single time. V was pared by 2 bases and J by 7 bases, with 6 bases of the junction left unmatched. The CDR3 contains 15 residues. Per germline, CDR1 SEHNR and CDR2 FQNEAQ (reference sequence). Enrollees, about 18 to 89 years old, lived in fewer than 25 US areas. Researchers sorted participants into cohorts using their self-reported clinical history.

This clonotype originated in a woman aged 45-65 years who had recovered from COVID-19. This sequence joins TRBV7-9 and TRBJ2-4; TRBD2 matches 9 bases. Sequenced material: PBMCs or T cells enriched from blood (not recorded which). The CDR3 is CASSLPGLAGNIQYF. CDR3 DNA sequence: TGTGCCAGCAGCTTACCGGGACTAGCTGGGAACATTCAGTACTTC.